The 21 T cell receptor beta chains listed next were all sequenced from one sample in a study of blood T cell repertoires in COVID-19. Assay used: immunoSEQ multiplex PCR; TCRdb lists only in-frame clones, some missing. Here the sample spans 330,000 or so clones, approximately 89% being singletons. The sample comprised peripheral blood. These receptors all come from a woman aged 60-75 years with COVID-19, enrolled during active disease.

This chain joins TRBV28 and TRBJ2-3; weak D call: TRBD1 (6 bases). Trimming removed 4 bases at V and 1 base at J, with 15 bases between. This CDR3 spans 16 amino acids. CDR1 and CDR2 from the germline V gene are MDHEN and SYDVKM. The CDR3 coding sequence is TGTGCCAGCAGTTCCCCCGGACAGCACGGCACAGATACGCAGTATTTT. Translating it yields CASSSPGQHGTDTQYF.

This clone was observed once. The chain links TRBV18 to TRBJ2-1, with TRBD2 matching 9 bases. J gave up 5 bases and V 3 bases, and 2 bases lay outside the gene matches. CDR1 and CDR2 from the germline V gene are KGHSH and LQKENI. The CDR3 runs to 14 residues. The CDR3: CASSPLAGNNEQFF. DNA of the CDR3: TGTGCCAGCTCACCCCTAGCGGGGAACAATGAGCAGTTCTTC.

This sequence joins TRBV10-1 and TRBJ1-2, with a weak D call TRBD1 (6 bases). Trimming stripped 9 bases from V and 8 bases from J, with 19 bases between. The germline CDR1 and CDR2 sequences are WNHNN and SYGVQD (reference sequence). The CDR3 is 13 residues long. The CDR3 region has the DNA TGCGCCAGGACCCAGGGGAAGATTTACGGCTACACCTTC. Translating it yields CARTQGKIYGYTF.

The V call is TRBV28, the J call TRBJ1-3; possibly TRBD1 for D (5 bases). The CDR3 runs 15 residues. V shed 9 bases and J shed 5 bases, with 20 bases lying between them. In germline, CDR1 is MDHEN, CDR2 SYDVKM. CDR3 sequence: CASLPPTPGRNTIYF. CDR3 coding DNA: TGTGCCAGTCTGCCGCCTACCCCAGGGAGAAACACCATATATTTT.

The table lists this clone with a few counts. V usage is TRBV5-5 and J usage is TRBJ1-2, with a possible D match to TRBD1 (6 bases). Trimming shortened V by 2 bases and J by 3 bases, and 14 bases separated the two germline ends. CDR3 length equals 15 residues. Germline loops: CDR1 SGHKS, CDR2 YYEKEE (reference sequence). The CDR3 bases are TGTGCCAGCAGCTTCGTCGGGGGGCGCGACTATGGCTACACCTTC. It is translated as CASSFVGGRDYGYTF.

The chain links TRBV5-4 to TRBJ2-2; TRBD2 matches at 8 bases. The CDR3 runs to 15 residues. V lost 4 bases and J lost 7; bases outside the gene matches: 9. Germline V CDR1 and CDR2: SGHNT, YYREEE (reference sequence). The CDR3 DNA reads TGTGCCAGCAGCCTCGGGGGGGCCGAAGGCGGGGAGCTGTTTTTT. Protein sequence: CASSLGGAEGGELFF.

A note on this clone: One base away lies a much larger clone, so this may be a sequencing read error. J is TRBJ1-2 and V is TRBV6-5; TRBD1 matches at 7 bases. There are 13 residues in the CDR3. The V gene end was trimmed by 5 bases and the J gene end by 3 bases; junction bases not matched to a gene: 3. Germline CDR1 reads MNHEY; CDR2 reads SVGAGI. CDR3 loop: CASSPTGDYGYTF. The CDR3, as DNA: TGTGCCAGCAGTCCTACAGGGGACTATGGCTACACCTTC.

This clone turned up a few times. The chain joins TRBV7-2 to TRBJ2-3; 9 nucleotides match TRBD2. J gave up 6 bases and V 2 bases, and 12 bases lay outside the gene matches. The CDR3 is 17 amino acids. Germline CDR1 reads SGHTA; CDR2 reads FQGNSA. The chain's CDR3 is CASSLFPRGGAGDTQYF. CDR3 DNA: TGTGCCAGCAGCTTATTCCCTCGCGGGGGGGCGGGCGATACGCAGTATTTT.

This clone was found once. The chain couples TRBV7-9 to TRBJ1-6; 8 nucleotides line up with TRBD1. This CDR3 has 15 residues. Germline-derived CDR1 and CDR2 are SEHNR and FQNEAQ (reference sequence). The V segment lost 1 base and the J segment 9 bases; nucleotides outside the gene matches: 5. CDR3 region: CASSLVVRGRSPLHF. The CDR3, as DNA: TGTGCCAGCAGCTTAGTGGTCAGGGGGCGTTCACCCCTCCACTTT.

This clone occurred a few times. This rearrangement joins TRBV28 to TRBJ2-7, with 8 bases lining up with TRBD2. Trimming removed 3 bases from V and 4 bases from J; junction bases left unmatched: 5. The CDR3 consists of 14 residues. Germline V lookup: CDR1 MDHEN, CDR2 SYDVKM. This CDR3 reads CASSLSRGGYEQYF. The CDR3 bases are TGTGCCAGCAGTTTGTCCCGGGGGGGGTACGAGCAGTACTTC.

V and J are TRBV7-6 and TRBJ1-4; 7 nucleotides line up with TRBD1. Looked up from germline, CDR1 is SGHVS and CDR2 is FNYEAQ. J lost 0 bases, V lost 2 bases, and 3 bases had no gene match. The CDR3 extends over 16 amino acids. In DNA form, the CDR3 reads TGTGCCAGCAGCTTAAATACAGGGGCAACTAATGAAAAACTGTTTTTT. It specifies CASSLNTGATNEKLFF.

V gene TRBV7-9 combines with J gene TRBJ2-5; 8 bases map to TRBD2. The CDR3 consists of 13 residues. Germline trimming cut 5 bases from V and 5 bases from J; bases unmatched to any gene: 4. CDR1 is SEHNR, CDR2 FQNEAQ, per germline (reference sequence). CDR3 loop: CASSRSGGETQYF. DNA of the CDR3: TGTGCCAGCAGCCGGAGCGGGGGTGAGACCCAGTACTTC.

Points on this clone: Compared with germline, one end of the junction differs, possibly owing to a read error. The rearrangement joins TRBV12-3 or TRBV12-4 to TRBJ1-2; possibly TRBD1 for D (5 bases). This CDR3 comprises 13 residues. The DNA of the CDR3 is TGTGCCAGCAGATTAGACAGATACTATGGCTACACCTTC. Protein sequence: CASRLDRYYGYTF.

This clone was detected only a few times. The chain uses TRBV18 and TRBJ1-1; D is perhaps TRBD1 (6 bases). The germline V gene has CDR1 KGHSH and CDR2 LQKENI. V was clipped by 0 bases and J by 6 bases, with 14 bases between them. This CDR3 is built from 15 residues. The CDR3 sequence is CASSPPSQGRAEAFF. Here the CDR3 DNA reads TGTGCCAGCTCACCACCGAGTCAGGGGAGGGCTGAAGCTTTCTTT.

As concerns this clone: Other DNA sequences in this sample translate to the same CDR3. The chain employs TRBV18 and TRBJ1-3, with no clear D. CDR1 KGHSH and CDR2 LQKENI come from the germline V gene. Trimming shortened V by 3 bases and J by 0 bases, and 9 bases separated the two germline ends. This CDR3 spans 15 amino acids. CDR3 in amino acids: CASSPDIYSGNTIYF. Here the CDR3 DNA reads TGTGCCAGCTCACCTGACATCTACTCTGGAAACACCATATATTTT.

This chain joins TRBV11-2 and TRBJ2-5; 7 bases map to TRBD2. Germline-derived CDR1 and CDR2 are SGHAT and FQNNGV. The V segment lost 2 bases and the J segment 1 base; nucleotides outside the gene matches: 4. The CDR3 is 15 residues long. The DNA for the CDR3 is TGTGCCAGCAGCTTAAGAGCGGGGATCCAAGAGACCCAGTACTTC. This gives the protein CASSLRAGIQETQYF.

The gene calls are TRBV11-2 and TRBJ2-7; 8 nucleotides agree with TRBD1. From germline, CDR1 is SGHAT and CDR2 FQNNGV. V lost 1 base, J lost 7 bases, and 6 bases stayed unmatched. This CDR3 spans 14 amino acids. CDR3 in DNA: TGTGCCAGCAGCTTAGGGACAGGGATTGGGGAGCAGTACTTC. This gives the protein CASSLGTGIGEQYF.

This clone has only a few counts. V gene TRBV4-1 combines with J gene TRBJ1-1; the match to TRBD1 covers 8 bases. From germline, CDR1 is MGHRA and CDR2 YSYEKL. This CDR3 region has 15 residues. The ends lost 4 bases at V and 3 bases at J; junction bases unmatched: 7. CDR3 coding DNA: TGCGCCAGCAGCCGTCAACCGGGACAGGACACTGAAGCTTTCTTT. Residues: CASSRQPGQDTEAFF.

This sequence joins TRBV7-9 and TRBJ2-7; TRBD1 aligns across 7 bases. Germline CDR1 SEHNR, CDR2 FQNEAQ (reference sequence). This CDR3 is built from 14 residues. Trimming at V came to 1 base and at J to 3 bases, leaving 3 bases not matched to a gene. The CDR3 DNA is TGTGCCAGCAGCTTAGACGGGGACAGCTACGAGCAGTACTTC. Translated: CASSLDGDSYEQYF.

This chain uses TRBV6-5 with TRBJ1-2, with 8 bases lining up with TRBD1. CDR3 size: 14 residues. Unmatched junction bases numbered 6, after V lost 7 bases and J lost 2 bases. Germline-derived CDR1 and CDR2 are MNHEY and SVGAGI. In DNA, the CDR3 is TGTGCCAGCAACCGACAGGGGCAAAACTATGGCTACACCTTC. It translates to CASNRQGQNYGYTF.

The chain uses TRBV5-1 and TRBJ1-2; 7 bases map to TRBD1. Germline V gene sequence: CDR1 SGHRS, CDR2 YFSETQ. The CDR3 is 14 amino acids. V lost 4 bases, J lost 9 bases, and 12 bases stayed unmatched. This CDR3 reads CASSASTGSNRYTF. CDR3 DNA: TGCGCCAGCAGCGCCTCGACAGGGAGTAACCGCTACACCTTC.